The source of this T cell receptor beta chain is a study of monozygotic twins with cystic fibrosis. In the study overall: Approximately 3.2 micrograms of fragmented DNA underwent approximately 15 PCR cycles for library preparation.

Regarding this clone: Antigen specificity is unknown.

Sequencing was performed with immunoSEQ multiplex PCR; in TCRdb, only in-frame clones are kept and a portion is missing. The profile covers 7,100 or so clones, with 85% to 95% appearing a single time and about 0.49% taken by the ten largest. The CDR3 is made up of 13 amino acids. Germline V gene data show CDR1 as SGHTA and CDR2 as FQGTGA. V gave up 5 bases and J gave up 9 bases; unmatched junction bases: 5. Findings and caveats of the study: Median Simpson clonality of approximately 0.009 suggested naive T cells predominated. Co-twins had the most similar V usage for 13 of 16 pairs, J for 8.

The chain links TRBV7-3 to TRBJ2-4, with TRBD1 matching 9 bases. Sample: blood. This clonotype was sampled from a boy aged 2-15 years with cystic fibrosis. As DNA, the CDR3 is TGTGCCAGCAGCCGGGACAGGGAAGGCATTCAGTACTTC. The encoded protein is CASSRDREGIQYF.